This T cell receptor (beta chain) emerged from a study of HIV-infected children after antiretroviral therapy interruption. Study results and limitations: Three patients showed more shared-triplet CDR3 clusters following treatment interruption.

With 4 bases removed from V and 6 bases from J, the gap between germline ends came to 16 bases. Per germline, CDR1 MNHEY and CDR2 SMNVEV (reference sequence). The CDR3 runs to 15 residues. In this sample, this clonotype turned up many times. Its matching antigen is unknown. Treatment described: PENTA 11 planned treatment interruption arm or continuous ART arm. RNA-based 3' RACE libraries used unique molecular identifiers. TCRdb used MiXCR to reprocess the 3' RACE reads, holding one entry per CDR3 protein. The table records approximately 15,000 distinct CDR3 sequences, 3% to 4% of them present only once.

The source material was CD45RO+ CD8+ T cells from PBMCs, pooled from several time points, sampled from a donor given antiretroviral therapy, either interrupted or continuous. Stated subset: memory CD8+ CD45RO+ CD45RA- T cells. The clonotype originates from a pool of human donors with HIV. The rearrangement uses TRBV27 and TRBJ1-5; D might be TRBD1 (5 bases). The CDR3 loop is CASSSEPPRGQPQHF. The CDR3 bases are TGTGCCAGCAGTTCCGAACCCCCTAGGGGTCAGCCCCAGCATTTT.